The rows below give T cell receptor beta chains drawn from one sample of a study of blood T cell repertoires in COVID-19. Sequencing used immunoSEQ multiplex PCR; TCRdb keeps in-frame clones, though not all of them. The repertoire has about 150,000 clones, over 75% of them found once; the top ten carry 4.5% to 6%. The specimen sequenced was peripheral blood. The source of these receptors is a woman between 45 and 65 years old with acute or convalescent COVID-19. Both conserved end residues are part of each CDR3. A D gene is named only where the DNA matches it firmly. Part of the rows lack a size; the others show once, few, many or a class for expanded clones.

J | D | size | V | CDR3 | DNA
TRBJ2-7 | - | - | TRBV7-9 | CASSSTLGAPTYYEQYF | TGTGCCAGCAGCTCGACGTTGGGGGCGCCCACTTACTACGAGCAGTACTTC
TRBJ1-2 | - | - | TRBV6-5 | CASSYWTDRLNYGYTF | TGTGCCAGCAGTTATTGGACAGACCGCCTTAACTATGGCTACACCTTC
TRBJ2-2 | - | - | TRBV19 | CASGANPLFNGELFF | TGTGCCAGTGGAGCGAACCCCCTATTTAACGGGGAGCTGTTTTTT
TRBJ2-5 | - | - | TRBV30 | CAWSADSQETQYF | TGTGCCTGGAGCGCCGACAGTCAAGAGACCCAGTACTTC
TRBJ1-4 | TRBD1 | - | TRBV14 | CASSQRGREKLFF | TGTGCCAGCAGCCAAAGGGGGCGAGAAAAACTGTTTTTT
TRBJ1-5 | - | - | TRBV28 | CASSVPSQPQHF | TGTGCCAGCAGTGTTCCGAGTCAGCCCCAGCATTTT
TRBJ1-5 | TRBD1 | - | TRBV19 | CASSTHGGGRNQPQHF | TGTGCCAGTAGTACACATGGAGGGGGCAGAAATCAGCCCCAGCATTTT
TRBJ2-5 | TRBD2 | - | TRBV5-1 | CASSFSGGRETQYF | TGCGCCAGCAGCTTTAGCGGGGGGCGCGAGACCCAGTACTTC
TRBJ1-6 | - | - | TRBV7-9 | CASSLEQYNSPLHF | TGTGCCAGCAGCTTAGAGCAATATAATTCACCCCTCCACTTT
TRBJ2-2 | TRBD2 | - | TRBV5-1 | CASRSAGGTRNTGELFF | TGCGCCAGCAGATCGGCGGGGGGTACCCGGAACACCGGGGAGCTGTTTTTT
TRBJ2-7 | - | - | TRBV7-3 | CASSLIGVGQNSYEQYF | TGTGCCAGCAGCTTAATCGGGGTTGGACAGAACTCCTACGAGCAGTACTTC
TRBJ2-3 | - | - | TRBV30 | CAWDSGTQYF | TGTGCCTGGGACTCAGGTACGCAGTATTTT
TRBJ1-4 | - | - | TRBV7-9 | CASSQVSLGENEKLFF | TGTGCCAGCAGCCAAGTATCATTAGGGGAAAACGAAAAACTGTTTTTT
TRBJ1-5 | TRBD1 | - | TRBV6-6 | CASSPGRPGQGYFHSNQPQHF | TGTGCCAGCAGTCCCGGACGACCGGGACAGGGATACTTTCATAGCAATCAGCCCCAGCATTTT
TRBJ1-6 | - | - | TRBV5-1 | CASSFDQNYNSPLHF | TGCGCCAGCAGCTTCGATCAGAACTATAATTCACCCCTCCACTTT
TRBJ2-7 | - | - | TRBV29-1 | CSAVGGSYEQYF | TGCAGCGCCGTAGGGGGCTCCTACGAGCAGTACTTC
TRBJ2-7 | TRBD1 | - | TRBV5-1 | CASGRDRGYEQYF | TGCGCCAGCGGGAGGGACAGGGGATACGAGCAGTACTTC
TRBJ2-3 | - | once | TRBV5-6 | CASSPAADTQYF | TGTGCCAGCAGCCCCGCGGCGGATACGCAGTATTTT
TRBJ2-7 | - | - | TRBV10-2 | CASSLGVREQYF | TGCGCCAGCAGCCTCGGTGTACGCGAGCAGTACTTC
TRBJ2-1 | TRBD2 | - | TRBV29-1 | CSVENLAGSLTNEQFF | TGCAGCGTTGAAAACCTAGCGGGGAGTCTGACGAATGAGCAGTTCTTC
TRBJ1-2 | - | - | TRBV27 | CASSPQGGAGYGYTF | TGTGCCAGCAGTCCCCAAGGCGGAGCGGGCTATGGCTACACCTTC
TRBJ1-1 | - | once | TRBV5-1 | CASSQGQLNTEAFF | TGCGCCAGCAGCCAGGGGCAATTGAACACTGAAGCTTTCTTT
TRBJ1-2 | - | few | TRBV10-3 | CAISESPDSIDGYTF | TGTGCCATCAGTGAGTCGCCGGACTCGATAGATGGCTACACCTTC
TRBJ1-2 | TRBD1 | - | TRBV7-2 | CASSLVAGGSYGYTF | TGTGCCAGCAGCTTAGTGGCAGGGGGAAGCTATGGCTACACCTTC
TRBJ2-5 | TRBD2 | - | TRBV9 | CASSGTSGERQETQYF | TGTGCCAGCAGCGGAACTAGCGGGGAAAGGCAAGAGACCCAGTACTTC
TRBJ2-3 | - | few | TRBV11-2 | CASSPGALRATDTQYF | TGTGCCAGCAGCCCGGGAGCGCTTAGGGCCACAGATACGCAGTATTTT
TRBJ2-7 | - | - | TRBV27 | CASSLGQGWSYEQYF | TGTGCCAGCAGTTTAGGGCAGGGTTGGTCCTACGAGCAGTACTTC
TRBJ2-7 | - | - | TRBV5-6 | CASSSPGDEQYF | TGTGCCAGCAGCTCACCGGGGGACGAGCAGTACTTC
TRBJ2-3 | - | - | TRBV4-2 | CASSQGLASLADTQYF | TGTGCCAGCAGCCAAGGCCTAGCAAGTCTCGCAGATACGCAGTATTTT
TRBJ1-4 | TRBD1 | - | TRBV7-9 | CASSLFSGTGSFREKLFF | TGTGCCAGCAGCCTTTTCTCCGGGACAGGGTCGTTTCGGGAAAAACTGTTTTTT
TRBJ1-2 | TRBD1 | - | TRBV5-1 | CASSLGQGDYGYTF | TGCGCCAGCAGCTTGGGACAGGGCGACTATGGCTACACCTTC
TRBJ2-7 | - | - | TRBV6-5 | CASRPGVSYEQYF | TGTGCCAGCAGGCCCGGGGTCTCCTACGAGCAGTACTTC
TRBJ2-7 | - | - | TRBV11-2 | CASSFQGGPYEQYF | TGTGCCAGCAGCTTTCAGGGGGGACCCTACGAGCAGTACTTC